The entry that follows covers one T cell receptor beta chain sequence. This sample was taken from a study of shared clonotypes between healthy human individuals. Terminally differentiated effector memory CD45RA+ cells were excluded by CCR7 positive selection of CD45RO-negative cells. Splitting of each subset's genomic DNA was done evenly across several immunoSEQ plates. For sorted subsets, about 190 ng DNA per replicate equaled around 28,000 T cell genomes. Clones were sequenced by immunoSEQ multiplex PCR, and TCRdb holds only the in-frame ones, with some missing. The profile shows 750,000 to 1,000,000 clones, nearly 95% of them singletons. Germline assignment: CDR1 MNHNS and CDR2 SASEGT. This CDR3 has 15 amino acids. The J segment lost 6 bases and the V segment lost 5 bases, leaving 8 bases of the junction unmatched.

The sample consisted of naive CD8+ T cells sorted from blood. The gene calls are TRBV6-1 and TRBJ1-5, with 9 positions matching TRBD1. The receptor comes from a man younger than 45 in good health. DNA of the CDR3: TGTGCCAGCAGTCTCGACAGGGGGTCAGGTCAGCCCCAGCATTTT. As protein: CASSLDRGSGQPQHF.